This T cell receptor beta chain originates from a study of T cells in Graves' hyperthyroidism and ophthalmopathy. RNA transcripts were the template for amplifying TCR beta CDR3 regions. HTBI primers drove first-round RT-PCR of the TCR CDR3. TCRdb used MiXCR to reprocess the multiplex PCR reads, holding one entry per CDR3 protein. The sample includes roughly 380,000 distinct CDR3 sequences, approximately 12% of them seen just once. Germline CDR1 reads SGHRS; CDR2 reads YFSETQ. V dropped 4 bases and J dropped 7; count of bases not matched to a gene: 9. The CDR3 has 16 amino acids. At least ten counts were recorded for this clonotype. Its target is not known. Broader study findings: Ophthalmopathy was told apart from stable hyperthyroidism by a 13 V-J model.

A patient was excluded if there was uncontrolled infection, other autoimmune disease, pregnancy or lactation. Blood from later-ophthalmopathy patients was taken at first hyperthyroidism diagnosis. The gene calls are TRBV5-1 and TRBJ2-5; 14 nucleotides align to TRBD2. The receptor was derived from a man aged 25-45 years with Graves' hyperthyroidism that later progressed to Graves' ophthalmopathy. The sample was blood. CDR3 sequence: CASSAGLAGAGPTQYF. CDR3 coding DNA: TGCGCCAGCAGCGCGGGACTAGCGGGGGCCGGGCCGACCCAGTACTTC.